These 32 T cell receptor beta chains originate from one sample sequenced in a study of blood T cells in healthy people across ages. Primed by a sample-barcoded 5' primer and a J-beta primer mix, a second PCR proceeded for 7 to 11 cycles. TCRdb reanalysed the 5' RACE reads using MiXCR and keeps one entry per CDR3 protein. The table lists about 640,000 distinct CDR3 sequences, approximately 59% of them singletons, with around 37% in the top ten. Material for sequencing was blood. The receptors here all came from a man between 60 and 70 years old in good health.

The chain links TRBV6-5 to TRBJ1-5; D possibly corresponds to TRBD1 (6 bases). Looked up from germline, CDR1 is MNHEY and CDR2 is SVGAGI. V was trimmed by 0 bases and J by 4 bases, leaving 10 bases between them. CDR3 length equals 15 residues. The CDR3 nucleotides read TGTGCCAGCAGTTACTCGAAGGGGGAAAATCAGCCCCAGCATTTT. This gives the protein CASSYSKGENQPQHF.

V usage is TRBV20-1 and J usage is TRBJ2-5, with D possibly being TRBD1 (5 bases). The CDR3 runs 13 residues. V lost 6 bases to trimming and J lost 0 bases, with 11 bases between them. The germline CDR1 and CDR2 sequences are DFQATT and SNEGSKA (reference sequence). The CDR3 bases are TGCAGTGCAAGTGGCAGGGACCAAGAGACCCAGTACTTC. This sequence encodes CSASGRDQETQYF.

The chain combines TRBV10-3 with TRBJ1-1; no clear D. The V end lost 4 bases, the J end lost 0 bases, and 12 bases lay between the germline ends. The CDR3 totals 15 residues. CDR1 ENHRY and CDR2 SYGVKD come from the germline V gene. CDR3 loop: CAISGSLGLNTEAFF. As DNA, the CDR3 is TGTGCCATCAGTGGCTCACTAGGGTTGAACACTGAAGCTTTCTTT.

The J gene is TRBJ2-1, the V gene TRBV27; D might be TRBD1 or TRBD2, each matching 5 bases. This CDR3 region has 15 residues. CDR1 MNHEY and CDR2 SMNVEV come from the germline V gene (reference sequence). Trimming removed 3 bases at V and 8 bases at J, with 17 bases between. The CDR3: CASSFDEGRGYEQFF. For the CDR3, the DNA is TGTGCCAGCAGTTTCGATGAGGGGCGCGGGTATGAGCAGTTCTTC.

This sequence joins TRBV27 and TRBJ2-1; 10 positions match TRBD2. The CDR3 sequence is 20 residues long. V shed 8 bases and J 4 bases; nucleotides not matched to a gene: 23. CDR1 is MNHEY and CDR2 is SMNVEV in the germline V gene (reference sequence). CDR3: CASRPFLIAGGLVHYNEQFF. The CDR3 DNA is TGTGCCAGCCGACCCTTTCTGATAGCGGGGGGCCTCGTACATTACAATGAGCAGTTCTTC.

The chain combines TRBV13 with TRBJ2-1; D unclear. CDR1 and CDR2 from the germline V gene are PRHDT and FYEKMQ (reference sequence). CDR3 length: 15 residues. Trimming removed 1 base from V and 6 bases from J, with 13 bases in between. DNA for the CDR3: TGTGCCAGCAGCTTAGTTTCGGGCGAGGTCAATGAGCAGTTCTTC. Protein product: CASSLVSGEVNEQFF.

This chain uses TRBV6-5 with TRBJ1-1, with TRBD1 identical over 9 bases. Trimming cost V 6 bases and J 4 bases; bases outside gene matches: 6. This CDR3 comprises 14 residues. Germline loops: CDR1 MNHEY, CDR2 SVGAGI. DNA for the CDR3: TGTGCCAGCAGCGGGACAGGGTCGGGCACTGAAGCTTTCTTT. It codes for CASSGTGSGTEAFF.

The genes are TRBV20-1 and TRBJ2-5; a weak D match, TRBD2 (6 bases). The CDR3 length is 12 residues. V gave up 7 bases and J gave up 9 bases, with 18 bases separating them. Germline-derived CDR1 and CDR2 are DFQATT and SNEGSKA (reference sequence). The CDR3 DNA is TGCAGTGGAGCTTTGACGGGGGAGGCCCAGTACTTC. Translating gives CSGALTGEAQYF.

The chain combines TRBV5-1 with TRBJ1-5; possibly TRBD1 for D (5 bases). Looked up from germline, CDR1 is SGHRS and CDR2 is YFSETQ. This CDR3 contains 14 residues. Trimming removed 4 bases from V and 11 bases from J, with 19 bases in between. The CDR3 region is CASSMDGTRGSQHF. Here the CDR3 DNA reads TGCGCCAGCAGCATGGACGGCACCCGGGGGTCCCAGCATTTT.

The V and J genes are TRBV28 and TRBJ2-1; 8 nucleotides align to TRBD2. CDR1 is MDHEN and CDR2 is SYDVKM in the germline V gene. J lost 3 bases, V lost 6 bases, and 10 bases had no gene match. The CDR3 is 16 residues long. The CDR3 region has the DNA TGTGCCAGCAGCCGCCGAGCGGGAGCCATCTACAATGAGCAGTTCTTC. As protein: CASSRRAGAIYNEQFF.

This clonotype was counted only a few times. This chain uses TRBV18 with TRBJ2-7; 7 bases fit TRBD1. With 4 bases clipped from V and 5 bases from J, the junction kept 5 bases outside the gene matches. The CDR3 length is 13 residues. Germline loops: CDR1 KGHSH, CDR2 LQKENI. This chain's CDR3 is CASSLRQGDEQYF. For the CDR3, the DNA is TGTGCCAGCTCACTACGACAGGGTGACGAGCAGTACTTC.

Only a few counts were recorded for this clonotype. V is TRBV7-2 and J is TRBJ2-5, with D possibly being TRBD1 or TRBD2 (6 bases each). CDR1 is SGHTA, CDR2 FQGNSA, per germline. Trimming removed 5 bases at V and 4 bases at J, with 11 bases between. The CDR3 contains 13 residues. CDR3 bases: TGTGCCAGCAGCGTCAGGGGAGGAGAGACCCAGTACTTC. This encodes CASSVRGGETQYF.

The genes are TRBV3-1 and TRBJ2-7; 12 bases match TRBD2. Per germline, CDR1 LGHDT and CDR2 YNNKEL (reference sequence). This CDR3 region has 17 residues. The V and J ends lost 4 bases and 0 bases, in that order; junction bases with no gene match: 7. The CDR3 nucleotides read TGTGCCAGCAGCCCTGGACTAGCGGGGCCCTTCTCCTACGAGCAGTACTTC. Translation gives CASSPGLAGPFSYEQYF.

CDR3 coding DNA: TGTGCCAGCAGTTACCACGGGACTAGCGGGGAGACCCAGTACTTC. Translating gives CASSYHGTSGETQYF. This sequence joins TRBV6-5 and TRBJ2-5, with TRBD2 matching 12 bases. Trimming removed 2 bases from V and 5 bases from J; junction bases left unmatched: 3. CDR3 size: 15 residues. CDR1 and CDR2 from the germline V gene are MNHEY and SVGAGI.

The chain uses TRBV5-5 and TRBJ2-1; D not resolved. Trimming stripped 2 bases from V and 8 bases from J, with 20 bases between. CDR1 is SGHKS and CDR2 is YYEKEE in the germline V gene (reference sequence). This CDR3 comprises 16 residues. CDR3 nucleotides: TGTGCCAGCAGCTTCCGGGCCCTGGAACCCTGGGATGAGCAGTTCTTC. Its translation: CASSFRALEPWDEQFF.

This chain uses TRBV29-1 with TRBJ2-1; a weak D match, TRBD2 (5 bases). CDR1 is SQVTM and CDR2 is ANQGSEA in the germline V gene. The CDR3 spans 14 residues. Trimming shortened V by 3 bases and J by 3 bases, and 12 bases separated the two germline ends. The CDR3 loop reads CSVEAQDFYNEQFF. In nucleotides, the CDR3 is TGCAGCGTTGAGGCTCAGGACTTCTACAATGAGCAGTTCTTC.

This chain uses TRBV20-1 with TRBJ2-5; weak D call: TRBD2 (5 bases). The end of the DNA is better explained by TRBJ2-7, so the J call may be wrong. Germline V gene lookup returns CDR1 DFQATT and CDR2 SNEGSKA (reference sequence). The CDR3 contains 12 residues. The CDR3 sequence: CSARGAGYEQYF. The DNA for the CDR3 is TGCAGTGCTAGAGGGGCGGGCTACGAGCAGTACTTC.

This clonotype was observed a few times. This sequence joins TRBV6-1 and TRBJ2-1, with unresolved D. Germline V gives CDR1 MNHNS, CDR2 SASEGT. V was cut by 3 bases and J by 7 bases, with 10 bases left in between. This CDR3 is 13 amino acids long. CDR3 region: CASSDALPNEQFF. The CDR3 nucleotides are TGTGCCAGCAGTGACGCACTTCCTAATGAGCAGTTCTTC.

This clonotype has just a few counts. The chain employs TRBV3-1 and TRBJ2-7, with D possibly TRBD1 on 6 matching bases. CDR1 LGHDT and CDR2 YNNKEL come from the germline V gene (reference sequence). The germline V and J ends were trimmed by 1 base and 2 bases, with 9 bases remaining between them. CDR3 size: 14 residues. The CDR3 nucleotides are TGTGCCAGCAGCCAAGGGACAGAAACCTACGAGCAGTACTTC. This encodes CASSQGTETYEQYF.

V gene TRBV29-1 combines with J gene TRBJ2-1; D is possibly TRBD1 or TRBD2 (6 bases each). Gene TRBJ2-7 matches the end of the DNA better, so the J call may be wrong. CDR3 length equals 13 residues. CDR1 and CDR2 (germline): SQVTM, ANQGSEA. The CDR3 spells CSAKQGGYNEQYF. CDR3 coding DNA: TGCAGCGCCAAACAGGGAGGCTACAATGAGCAGTACTTC.

This clonotype was found a few times. The CDR3 loop reads CATSGDLAVDEQFF. The CDR3 nucleotides read TGTGCCACCAGTGGAGACCTAGCAGTCGATGAGCAGTTCTTC. The rearrangement uses TRBV24-1 and TRBJ2-1, with D perhaps matching TRBD2 (5 bases). Germline values: CDR1 KGHDR, CDR2 SFDVKD. Deletions cut 5 bases from V and 8 bases from J, with 15 bases between. The CDR3 sequence is 14 residues long.

In this sample, this clonotype turned up a few times. This chain connects TRBV12-3 or TRBV12-4 to TRBJ1-4, with 8 bases fitting TRBD1. V gave up 6 bases and J gave up 7 bases; unmatched junction bases: 7. The CDR3 sequence is 14 residues long. The CDR3 sequence is CASRPGQAVEKLFF. CDR3 coding DNA: TGTGCCAGCAGGCCGGGACAGGCGGTTGAAAAACTGTTTTTT.

V usage is TRBV4-1 and J usage is TRBJ2-1; 8 bases agree with TRBD2. Germline V CDR1 and CDR2: MGHRA, YSYEKL. This CDR3 has 16 amino acids. After removal of 1 base from V and 5 bases from J, the junction contained 7 bases not matched to a gene. For the CDR3, the DNA is TGCGCCAGCAGCCAAGCCCCAGCGGGGGCCGACAATGAGCAGTTCTTC. Its translation is CASSQAPAGADNEQFF.

The chain employs TRBV6-5 and TRBJ2-1; 7 bases are a match to TRBD2. With 6 bases clipped from V and 2 bases from J, the junction kept 7 bases outside the gene matches. The CDR3 contains 15 residues. Per the germline V gene, CDR1 is MNHEY and CDR2 is SVGAGI. The CDR3: CASRVGGTPYNEQFF. The CDR3 bases are TGTGCCAGCAGAGTCGGGGGGACCCCCTACAATGAGCAGTTCTTC.

The rearrangement joins TRBV6-6 to TRBJ2-7, with a possible D match to TRBD2 (5 bases). Gene TRBJ2-5 matches the end of the DNA better, so the J call may be wrong. This CDR3 comprises 15 residues. Germline V CDR1 and CDR2: MNHNY, SVGAGI (reference sequence). The CDR3 coding sequence is TGTGCCAGCAGTTACTCGATGGGGAGACAAGAGACCCAGTACTTC. Translation: CASSYSMGRQETQYF.

This clonotype showed up just a few times. The chain carries TRBV6-2 or TRBV6-3 and TRBJ2-7, with D maybe TRBD2 (6 bases). The CDR3 has 14 amino acids. Trimming removed 5 bases at V and 0 bases at J, with 11 bases between. Germline CDR1 reads MNHEY; CDR2 reads SVGEGT. In DNA, the CDR3 is TGTGCCAGCAGTAGGGACTGGAGCTCCTACGAGCAGTACTTC. As protein: CASSRDWSSYEQYF.

This clonotype has just a few counts. The V and J genes are TRBV4-1 and TRBJ2-4; 8 bases are shared with TRBD1. V was pared by 0 bases and J by 12 bases, with 4 bases of the junction left unmatched. This CDR3 is built from 13 residues. Per germline, CDR1 MGHRA and CDR2 YSYEKL. The CDR3 DNA reads as TGCGCCAGCAGCCAAGACGGCAGGGGGCCTCAGTACTTC. This encodes CASSQDGRGPQYF.

The gene calls are TRBV2 and TRBJ1-1; 8 positions agree with TRBD1. V gave up 8 bases and J gave up 4 bases; unmatched junction bases: 6. The V gene's germline CDR1 is SNHLY and CDR2 FYNNEI. The CDR3 consists of 13 residues. The CDR3 spells CASGTGGGTEAFF. CDR3 DNA sequence: TGTGCCAGCGGAACAGGGGGTGGCACTGAAGCTTTCTTT.

A note on this clonotype: The junction departs from germline at one end; a sequencing error may be responsible. This chain connects TRBV20-1 to TRBJ2-7, with D perhaps being TRBD1 or TRBD2 (6 bases each). With the DNA end fitting TRBJ2-4 better, the J assignment may be wrong. The CDR3 extends over 14 amino acids. Germline V gives CDR1 DFQATT, CDR2 SNEGSKA (reference sequence). The CDR3 reads CGASTTGRGNIQYF. The CDR3 DNA follows: TGCGGTGCGAGTACCACAGGGCGGGGAAACATTCAGTACTTC.

This clonotype appeared once. The chain couples TRBV29-1 to TRBJ1-1; 9 nucleotides align to TRBD1. Trimming removed 6 bases from V and 3 bases from J; junction bases left unmatched: 5. CDR1 and CDR2 (germline): SQVTM, ANQGSEA. The CDR3 has 13 residues. The CDR3 DNA reads TGCAGCGTATGGACAGGGGAAGACACTGAAGCTTTCTTT. This sequence encodes CSVWTGEDTEAFF.

V gene TRBV7-8 combines with J gene TRBJ2-1; D possibly corresponds to TRBD2 (7 bases). Trimming removed 1 base from V and 3 bases from J, with 16 bases in between. Germline CDR1 SGHVS, CDR2 FQNEAQ. The CDR3 length is 17 residues. DNA of the CDR3: TGTGCCAGCAGCTTAGTATCTGGGGGGGCCATCTACAATGAGCAGTTCTTC. It codes for CASSLVSGGAIYNEQFF.

This clonotype was observed many times. The chain couples TRBV6-5 to TRBJ2-3, with D possibly being TRBD1 (6 bases). This CDR3 contains 19 residues. The ends were cut back, 0 bases at V and 2 bases at J, with 21 bases in the middle. CDR1 is MNHEY and CDR2 is SVGAGI in the germline V gene. CDR3 loop: CASSYSSPGLDSSTDTQYF. CDR3 DNA: TGTGCCAGCAGTTACTCGAGTCCGGGGTTGGACAGCTCCACAGATACGCAGTATTTT.